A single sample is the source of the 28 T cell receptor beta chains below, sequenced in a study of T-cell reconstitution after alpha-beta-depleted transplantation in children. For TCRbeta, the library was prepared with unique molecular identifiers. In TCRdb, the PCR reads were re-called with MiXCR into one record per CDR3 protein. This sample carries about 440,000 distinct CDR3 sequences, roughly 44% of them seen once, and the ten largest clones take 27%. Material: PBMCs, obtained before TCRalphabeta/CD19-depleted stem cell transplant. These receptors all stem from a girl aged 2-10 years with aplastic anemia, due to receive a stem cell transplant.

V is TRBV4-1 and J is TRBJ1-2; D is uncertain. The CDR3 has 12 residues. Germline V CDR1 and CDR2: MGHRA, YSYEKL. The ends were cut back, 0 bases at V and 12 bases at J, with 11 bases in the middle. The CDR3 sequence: CASSQEFGGDTF. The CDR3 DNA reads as TGCGCCAGCAGCCAAGAATTTGGAGGCGACACCTTC.

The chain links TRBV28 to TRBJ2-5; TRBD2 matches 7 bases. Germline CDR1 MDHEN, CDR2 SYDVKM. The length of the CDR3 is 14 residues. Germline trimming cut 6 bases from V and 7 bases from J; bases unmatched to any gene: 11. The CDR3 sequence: CASSPPGRGWTQYF. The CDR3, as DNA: TGTGCCAGCAGCCCACCAGGGAGGGGATGGACCCAGTACTTC.

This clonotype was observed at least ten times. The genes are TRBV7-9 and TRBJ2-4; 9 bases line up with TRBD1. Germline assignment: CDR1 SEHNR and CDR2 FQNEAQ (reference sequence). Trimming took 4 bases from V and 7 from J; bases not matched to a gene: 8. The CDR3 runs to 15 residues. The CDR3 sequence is CASSSWGQGRNIQYF. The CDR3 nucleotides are TGTGCCAGCAGCTCCTGGGGACAGGGAAGGAACATTCAGTACTTC.

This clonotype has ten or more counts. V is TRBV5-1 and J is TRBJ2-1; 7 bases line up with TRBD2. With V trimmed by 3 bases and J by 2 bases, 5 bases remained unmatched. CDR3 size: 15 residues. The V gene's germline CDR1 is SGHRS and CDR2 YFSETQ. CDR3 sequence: CASSYLAEAYNEQFF. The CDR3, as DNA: TGCGCCAGCAGCTATCTAGCGGAAGCCTACAATGAGCAGTTCTTC.

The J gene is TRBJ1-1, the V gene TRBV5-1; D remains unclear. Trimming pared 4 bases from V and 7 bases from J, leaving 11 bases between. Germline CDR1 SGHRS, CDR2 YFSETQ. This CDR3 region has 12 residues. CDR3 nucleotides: TGCGCCAGCAGCCTGGGGAATAGTGAAGCTTTCTTT. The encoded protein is CASSLGNSEAFF.

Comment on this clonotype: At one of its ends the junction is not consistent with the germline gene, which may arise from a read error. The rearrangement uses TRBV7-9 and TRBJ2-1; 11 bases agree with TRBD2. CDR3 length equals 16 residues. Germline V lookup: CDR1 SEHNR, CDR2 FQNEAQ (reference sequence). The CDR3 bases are TGTGCCAGCAGCCCCCTAGCGGGAGGAGGGCACAATGAGCAGCTCTTC. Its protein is CASSPLAGGGHNEQLF.

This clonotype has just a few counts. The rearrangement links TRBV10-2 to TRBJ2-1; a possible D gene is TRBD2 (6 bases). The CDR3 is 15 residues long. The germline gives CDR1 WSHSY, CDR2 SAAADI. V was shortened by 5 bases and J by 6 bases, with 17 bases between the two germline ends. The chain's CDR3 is CASSPWGDASNEQFF. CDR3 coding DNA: TGCGCCAGCAGTCCCTGGGGGGACGCTTCCAATGAGCAGTTCTTC.

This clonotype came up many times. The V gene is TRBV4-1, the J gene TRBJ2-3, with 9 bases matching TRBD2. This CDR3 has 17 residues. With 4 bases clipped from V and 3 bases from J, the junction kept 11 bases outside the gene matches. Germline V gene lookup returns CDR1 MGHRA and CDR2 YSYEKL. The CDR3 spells CASSRISGSLGTDTQYF. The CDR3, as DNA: TGCGCCAGCAGCCGAATTAGCGGGAGTCTGGGAACAGATACGCAGTATTTT.

CDR3 region: CSFNLWTAKNIQYF. CDR3 coding DNA: TGCAGTTTTAACTTATGGACAGCCAAAAACATTCAGTACTTC. The rearrangement joins TRBV20-1 to TRBJ2-4; the D is unclear. The CDR3 has 14 amino acids. The V end was cut by 8 bases, the J end by 0 bases, with 14 bases between. The germline V gene encodes CDR1 DFQATT and CDR2 SNEGSKA (reference sequence).

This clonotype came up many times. CDR3 region: CASSSSGVSNEQFF. CDR3 nucleotide sequence: TGTGCCAGCAGTTCAAGCGGGGTCAGCAATGAGCAGTTCTTC. This chain links TRBV12-3 or TRBV12-4 with TRBJ2-1; 7 positions agree with TRBD2. The CDR3 covers 14 residues. The V and J ends lost 4 bases and 6 bases, in that order; junction bases with no gene match: 6.

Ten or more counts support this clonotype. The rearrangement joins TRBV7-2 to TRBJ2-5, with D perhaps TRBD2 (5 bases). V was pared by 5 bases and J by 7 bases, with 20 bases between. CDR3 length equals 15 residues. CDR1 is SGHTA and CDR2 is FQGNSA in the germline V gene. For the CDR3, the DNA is TGTGCCAGCAGCCCGCGGTCTAGCCTCGCTCGGACCCAGTACTTC. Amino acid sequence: CASSPRSSLARTQYF.

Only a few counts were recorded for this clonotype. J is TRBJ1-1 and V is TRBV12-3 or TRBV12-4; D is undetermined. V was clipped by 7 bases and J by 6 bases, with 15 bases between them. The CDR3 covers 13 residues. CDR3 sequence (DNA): TGTGCCAGCACCCCCGCGCCGTGGGCTGAAGCTTTCTTT. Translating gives CASTPAPWAEAFF.

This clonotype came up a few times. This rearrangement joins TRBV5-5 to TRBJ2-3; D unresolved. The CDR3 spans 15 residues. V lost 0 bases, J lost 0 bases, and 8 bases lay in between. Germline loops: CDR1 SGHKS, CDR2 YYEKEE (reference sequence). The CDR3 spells CASSLEGPSTDTQYF. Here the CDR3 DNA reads TGTGCCAGCAGCTTGGAGGGCCCTAGCACAGATACGCAGTATTTT.

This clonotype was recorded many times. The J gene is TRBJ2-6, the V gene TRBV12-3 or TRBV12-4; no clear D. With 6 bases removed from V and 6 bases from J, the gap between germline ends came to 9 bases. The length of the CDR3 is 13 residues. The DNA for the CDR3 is TGTGCCAGCAGGTTTGGTTTGGCCAACGTCCTGACTTTC. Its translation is CASRFGLANVLTF.

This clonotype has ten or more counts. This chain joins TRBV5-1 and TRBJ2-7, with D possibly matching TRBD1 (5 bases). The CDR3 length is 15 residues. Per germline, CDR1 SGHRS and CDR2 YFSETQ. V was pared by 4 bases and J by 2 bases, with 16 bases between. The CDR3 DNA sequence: TGCGCCAGCAGCCCCTCGGGCAGGGCAGCCTACGAGCAGTACTTC. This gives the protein CASSPSGRAAYEQYF.

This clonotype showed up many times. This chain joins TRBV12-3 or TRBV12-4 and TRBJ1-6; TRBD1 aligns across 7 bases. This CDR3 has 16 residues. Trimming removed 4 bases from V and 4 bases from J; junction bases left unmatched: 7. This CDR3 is CASSSRTGVYNSPLHF. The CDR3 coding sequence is TGTGCCAGCAGTTCCCGGACAGGAGTTTATAATTCACCCCTCCACTTT.

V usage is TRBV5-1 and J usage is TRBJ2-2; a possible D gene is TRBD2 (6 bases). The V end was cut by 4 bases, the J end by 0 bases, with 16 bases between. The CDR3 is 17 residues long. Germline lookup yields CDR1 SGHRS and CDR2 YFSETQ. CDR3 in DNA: TGCGCCAGCAGCCCGGGGGTGCCCCCCCCGAACACCGGGGAGCTGTTTTTT. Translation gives CASSPGVPPPNTGELFF.

As DNA, the CDR3 is TGTGCCAGCAGCAGAGCGGGAGAGACAGATACGCAGTATTTT. As protein: CASSRAGETDTQYF. The chain employs TRBV9 and TRBJ2-3, with TRBD2 matching 8 bases. This CDR3 is 14 amino acids long. The germline V gene has CDR1 SGDLS and CDR2 YYNGEE. Unmatched junction bases numbered 4, after V lost 4 bases and J lost 3 bases. The full variable domain, with the rest looked up from reference TRBV9 and TRBJ2-3, is DSGVTQTPKHLITATGQRVTLRCSPRSGDLSVYWYQQSLDQGLQFLIQYYNGEERAKGNILERFSAQQFPDLHSELNLSSLELGDSALYFCASSRAGETDTQYFGPGTRLTVL.

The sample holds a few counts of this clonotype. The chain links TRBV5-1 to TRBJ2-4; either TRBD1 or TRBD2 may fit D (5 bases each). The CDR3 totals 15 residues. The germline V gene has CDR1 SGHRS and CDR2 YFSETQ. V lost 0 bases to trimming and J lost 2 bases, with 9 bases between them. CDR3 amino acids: CASSLVGDPKNIQYF. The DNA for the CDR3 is TGCGCCAGCAGCTTGGTTGGGGACCCCAAAAACATTCAGTACTTC. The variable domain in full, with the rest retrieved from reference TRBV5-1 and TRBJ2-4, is KAGVTQTPRYLIKTRGQQVTLSCSPISGHRSVSWYQQTPGQGLQFLFEYFSETQRNKGNFPGRFSGRQFSNSRSEMNVSTLELGDSALYLCASSLVGDPKNIQYFGAGTRLSVL.

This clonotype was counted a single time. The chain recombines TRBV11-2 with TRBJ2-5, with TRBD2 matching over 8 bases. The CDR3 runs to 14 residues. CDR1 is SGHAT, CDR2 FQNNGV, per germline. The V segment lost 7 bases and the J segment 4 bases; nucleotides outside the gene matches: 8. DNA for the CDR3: TGTGCCAGCACGAGCGGGGGAATTGGAGAGACCCAGTACTTC. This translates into CASTSGGIGETQYF.

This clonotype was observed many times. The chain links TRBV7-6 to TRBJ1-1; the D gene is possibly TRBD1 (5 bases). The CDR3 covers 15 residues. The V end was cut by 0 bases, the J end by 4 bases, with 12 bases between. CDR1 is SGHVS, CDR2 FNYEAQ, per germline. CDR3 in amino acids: CASSLASGWSTEAFF. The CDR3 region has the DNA TGTGCCAGCAGCTTAGCGTCAGGGTGGAGCACTGAAGCTTTCTTT.

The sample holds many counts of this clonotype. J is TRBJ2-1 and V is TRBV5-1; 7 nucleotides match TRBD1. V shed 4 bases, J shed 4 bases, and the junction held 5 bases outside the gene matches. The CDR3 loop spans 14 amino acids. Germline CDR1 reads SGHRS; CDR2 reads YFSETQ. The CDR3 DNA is TGCGCCAGCAGCCTCGGGACAGATTACAATGAGCAGTTCTTC. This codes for CASSLGTDYNEQFF.

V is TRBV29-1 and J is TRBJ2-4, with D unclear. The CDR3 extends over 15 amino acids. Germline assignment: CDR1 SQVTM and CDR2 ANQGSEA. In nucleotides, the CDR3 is TGCCTGGGAACAGAAAAAGCAGCTAGGGTAAACATTCAGTACTTC. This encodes CLGTEKAARVNIQYF. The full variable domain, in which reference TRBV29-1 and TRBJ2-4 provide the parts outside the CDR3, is SAVISQKPSRDICQRGTSLTIQCQVDSQVTMMFWYRQQPGQSLTLIATANQGSEATYESGFVIDKFPISRPNLTFSTLTVSNMSPEDSSIYLCLGTEKAARVNIQYFGAGTRLSVL.

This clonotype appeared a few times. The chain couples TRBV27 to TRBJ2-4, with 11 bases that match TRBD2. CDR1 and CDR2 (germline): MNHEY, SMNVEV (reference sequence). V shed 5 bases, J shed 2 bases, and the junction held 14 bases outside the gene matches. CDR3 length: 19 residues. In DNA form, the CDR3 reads TGTGCCAGCAGTCCTAGGTTAGCGGGAGGGCCCCAAACCAAAAACATTCAGTACTTC. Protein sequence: CASSPRLAGGPQTKNIQYF.

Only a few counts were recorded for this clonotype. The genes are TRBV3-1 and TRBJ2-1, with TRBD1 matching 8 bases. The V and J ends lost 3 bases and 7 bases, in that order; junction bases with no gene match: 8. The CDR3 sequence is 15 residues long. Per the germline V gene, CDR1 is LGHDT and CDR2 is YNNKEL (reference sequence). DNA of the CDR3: TGTGCCAGCAGCCATGGCAGGGGGCTTAGGAATGAGCAGTTCTTC. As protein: CASSHGRGLRNEQFF.

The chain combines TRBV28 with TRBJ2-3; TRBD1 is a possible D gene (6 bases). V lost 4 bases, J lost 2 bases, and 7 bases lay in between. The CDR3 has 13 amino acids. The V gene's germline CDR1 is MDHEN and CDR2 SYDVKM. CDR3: CASSWGPTDTQYF. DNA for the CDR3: TGTGCCAGCAGTTGGGGGCCCACAGATACGCAGTATTTT.

This CDR3 reads CASSYSGGDYNEQFF. For the CDR3, the DNA is TGTGCCAGCAGTTACTCGGGGGGGGATTACAATGAGCAGTTCTTC. The chain is built from TRBV6-5 and TRBJ2-1; TRBD2 agrees at 7 bases. This CDR3 has 15 residues. Germline V gene lookup returns CDR1 MNHEY and CDR2 SVGAGI. Trimming removed 0 bases from V and 4 bases from J; junction bases left unmatched: 3.

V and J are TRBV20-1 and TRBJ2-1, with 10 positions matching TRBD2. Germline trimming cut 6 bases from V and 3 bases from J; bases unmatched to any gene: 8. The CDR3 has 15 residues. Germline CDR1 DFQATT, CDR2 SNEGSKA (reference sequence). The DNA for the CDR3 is TGCAGTGCGATTTCCTTAGCGGGAGGCTACAATGAGCAGTTCTTC. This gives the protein CSAISLAGGYNEQFF.